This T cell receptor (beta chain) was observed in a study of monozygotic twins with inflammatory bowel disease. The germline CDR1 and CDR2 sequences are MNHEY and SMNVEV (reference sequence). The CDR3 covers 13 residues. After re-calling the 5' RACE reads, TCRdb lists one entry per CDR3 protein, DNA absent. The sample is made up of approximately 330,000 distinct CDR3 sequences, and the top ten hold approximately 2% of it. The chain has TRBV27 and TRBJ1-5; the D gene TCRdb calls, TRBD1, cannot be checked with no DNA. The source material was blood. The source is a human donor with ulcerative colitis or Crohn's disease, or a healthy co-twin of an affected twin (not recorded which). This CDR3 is CASRDSVRQPQHF.